This T cell receptor beta chain was obtained from a study of control samples from healthy donors and cancer patients. The V gene lost 4 bases and the J gene lost 5 bases, with 22 bases spanning the gap. This CDR3 region has 17 residues. Looked up from germline, CDR1 is KGHDR and CDR2 is SFDVKD. The method was immunoSEQ multiplex PCR; TCRdb's version includes in-frame clones alone and lacks a portion of them. The table lists approximately 97,000 clones, 88% of them singletons, with approximately 14% in the top ten. Sequencing input: blood. This sequence was found in a man aged 30 to 45 in good health. The chain couples TRBV24-1 to TRBJ2-5; perhaps TRBD1 as D (6 bases). The CDR3 DNA is TGTGCCACCAGTGACCCCAGGGGTGAATTCGTTTGGGAGACCCAGTACTTC. It translates to CATSDPRGEFVWETQYF.